These T cell receptor beta chains were read from a single sample in a study of blood T cells in healthy people across ages. TCRdb re-derived calls from the 5' RACE reads in MiXCR, one entry per CDR3 protein. In the table there are about 1.4 million distinct CDR3 sequences, roughly 64% of which are singletons. Sequenced: blood. The receptor set was obtained from a man younger than 30 in good health. The CDR3 runs from the conserved cysteine through the conserved F or W. D genes are given only for firm matches. Size tells how often a clone was seen (once, few, many) or the class of an expanded clone, and some rows leave it out.

v_gene	d_gene	abundance	j_gene	CDR3nt	CDR3aa
TRBV12-3/TRBV12-4	.	.	TRBJ1-2	TGTGCCAGCGTGGACAAGGGGGGCAGTGGCTACACCTTC	CASVDKGGSGYTF
TRBV4-2	TRBD2	.	TRBJ2-7	TGTGCCAGCAGCCTCAGCGGGGCTCAGAATGAGCAGTACTTC	CASSLSGAQNEQYF
TRBV20-1	.	.	TRBJ2-5	TGCAGTGCCGCACTATTGGTTTTTGAGACCCAGTACTTC	CSAALLVFETQYF
TRBV12-5	TRBD1	.	TRBJ1-1	TGTGCTAGTGGTTTGGTTCTTATTCCGGGACAGGGGATAACTGAAGCTTTCTTT	CASGLVLIPGQGITEAFF
TRBV6-2/TRBV6-3	.	few	TRBJ2-1	TGTGCCAGCAGCCCCGCCCGGTACGCCGATGAGCAGTTCTTC	CASSPARYADEQFF
TRBV4-3	.	.	TRBJ1-1	TGCGCCAGCAGCCAGATCGCGGGACACGAAGCTTTCTTT	CASSQIAGHEAFF
TRBV10-2	TRBD1	.	TRBJ2-7	TGCGCCAGCAGTATCTACCAGGGACAGAGGAGCGACGAGCAGTACTTC	CASSIYQGQRSDEQYF
TRBV7-2	TRBD2	few	TRBJ2-3	TGTGCCAGCAGCTTTAAGCGGGGGCTCGGGGGTACGCAGTATTTT	CASSFKRGLGGTQYF
TRBV7-8	TRBD2	.	TRBJ2-1	TGTGCCAGCAGCTTTGGGGCCAGGACTAGCACCTACAATGAGCAGTTCTTC	CASSFGARTSTYNEQFF
TRBV29-1	.	.	TRBJ1-4	TGCAGCGTCTCGGACCTTAATGAAAAACTGTTTTTT	CSVSDLNEKLFF
TRBV29-1	.	few	TRBJ1-4	TGCAGCGTGACCCCCCGCTTGAATAATGAAAAACTGTTTTTT	CSVTPRLNNEKLFF
TRBV5-4	TRBD2	.	TRBJ2-1	TGTGCCAGCCACGCCGGGACTAGTCTCAATGAGCAGTTCTTC	CASHAGTSLNEQFF
TRBV7-6	.	.	TRBJ2-3	TGTGCCAGCAGCTTGGCCTCTATGGCGGACACAGATACGCAGTATTTT	CASSLASMADTDTQYF
TRBV12-3/TRBV12-4	.	.	TRBJ2-7	TGTGCCAGCAGTTTAGGGGCGGGAAGCTCCTACAATGAGCAGTACTTC	CASSLGAGSSYNEQYF
TRBV20-1	TRBD2	.	TRBJ2-3	TGCAGTGCCCAACGGGAGACTAGCGGGAGGTGGGATATTGAGGATACGCAGTATTTT	CSAQRETSGRWDIEDTQYF
TRBV6-2/TRBV6-3	.	.	TRBJ2-7	TGTGCCAGCAGTTACTGGGACCAACTCAACGAGCAGTACTTC	CASSYWDQLNEQYF
TRBV20-1	TRBD1	.	TRBJ1-6	TGCAGTGCCAACGGGCAGGGGGGTTCAGCCCTCCACTTT	CSANGQGGSALHF
TRBV11-2	TRBD1	few	TRBJ1-2	TGTGCCAGCAGCCCAGAACAGGGGGCGGGCTATGGCTACACCTTC	CASSPEQGAGYGYTF
TRBV2	TRBD2	.	TRBJ2-3	TGTGCCAGCAACCCCGGGGGGATCCTCACAGATACGCAGTATTTT	CASNPGGILTDTQYF
TRBV4-2	TRBD1	.	TRBJ1-4	TGTGCCAGCAGCCAAGATTGGGGCAGGGGGCGCGAAAAACTGTTTTTT	CASSQDWGRGREKLFF
TRBV4-1	.	.	TRBJ1-1	TGCGCCAGCAGCCCGAACAGCATGAACACTGAAGCTTTCTTT	CASSPNSMNTEAFF
TRBV20-1	TRBD2	.	TRBJ2-7	TGCAGTGCTAGAGAACTCTCCCCGGGACTAGCGGTCTACGAGCAGTACTTC	CSARELSPGLAVYEQYF
TRBV12-5	TRBD1	once	TRBJ2-7	TGTGCTAGTGGCCAAACTCCGGGACAGAGCTACGAGCAGTACTTC	CASGQTPGQSYEQYF
TRBV29-1	TRBD1	.	TRBJ2-5	TGCAGCATCAGGGGGCAAGAGACCCAGTACTTC	CSIRGQETQYF
TRBV12-3/TRBV12-4	TRBD1	.	TRBJ2-7	TGTGCCAGCAGGCGCCGGGACAGGCCCGCCTACGAGCAGTACTTC	CASRRRDRPAYEQYF
TRBV6-6	.	.	TRBJ2-7	TGTGCCAGCAGTTACTCCAGGGATGGCTACGAGCAGTACTTC	CASSYSRDGYEQYF
TRBV20-1	.	few	TRBJ2-7	TGCAGTGCTAGGGGATACTTGCGCCGGTCTTCCTACGAGCAGTACTTC	CSARGYLRRSSYEQYF
TRBV12-3/TRBV12-4	.	.	TRBJ2-3	TGTGCCAGCAGGGACAGAGGGACCACAGATACGCAGTATTTT	CASRDRGTTDTQYF
TRBV4-1	TRBD2	.	TRBJ2-1	TGCGCCAGCAGCAATAGCGGGGGTCTGTTCTTC	CASSNSGGLFF
TRBV6-1	.	.	TRBJ1-4	TGTGCCAGCAGTGAAGCGCCTTTCGGGAATTCAAACAGAAAACTGTTTTTT	CASSEAPFGNSNRKLFF
TRBV15	.	few	TRBJ2-4	TGTGCCACCAGCAAAGAAGGCGAAATTCAGTACTTC	CATSKEGEIQYF
TRBV5-1	TRBD2	.	TRBJ2-3	TGCGCCAGCAGCTTCGGCGGGGGGAGCACAGATACGCAGTATTTT	CASSFGGGSTDTQYF
TRBV4-3	.	.	TRBJ1-4	TGCGCCAGCAGCCAACCTGAAATGGGGATTAATGAAAAACTGTTTTTT	CASSQPEMGINEKLFF
TRBV5-6	.	once	TRBJ2-7	TGTGCCAACAGCCCGACCCCACATTCCTACGAGCAGTACTTC	CANSPTPHSYEQYF
TRBV4-2	.	few	TRBJ1-6	TGTGCCAGCAGCCGGGACCCCGGTCGAGGTTCACCCCTCCACTTT	CASSRDPGRGSPLHF
TRBV4-1	.	.	TRBJ1-4	TGCGCCAGCAGCCAGGAGGGCCCGGGAAGGCGGCAGTTTTTT	CASSQEGPGRRQFF
TRBV6-6	.	.	TRBJ1-2	TGTGCCAGCAGCCCACCTTTAGATGGCTACACCTTC	CASSPPLDGYTF
TRBV29-1	.	.	TRBJ2-7	TGCAGCGTTGGCGGGGGGACAGGCCTCTCCTACGAGCAGTACTTC	CSVGGGTGLSYEQYF
TRBV5-5	TRBD2	.	TRBJ2-7	TGTGCCAGCAGCTTCCCAGAGGGACTAGCGGGAGGGTTCCTCAGCTATGAGCAGTACTTC	CASSFPEGLAGGFLSYEQYF
TRBV7-9	TRBD1	.	TRBJ1-1	TGTGCCAGCAGCCCCTCCGACCGGGACAGTGGCGAAGCTTTCTTT	CASSPSDRDSGEAFF
TRBV6-2/TRBV6-3	TRBD1	few	TRBJ2-1	TGTGCCAGCATCAGGGGGTATGGCGGCCCCTCCTACAATGAGCAGTTCTTC	CASIRGYGGPSYNEQFF
TRBV20-1	.	.	TRBJ2-7	TGCAGTGCTACTGGTAAAGGGAAGGTTGGCGAGCAGTACTTC	CSATGKGKVGEQYF
TRBV29-1	TRBD1	few	TRBJ1-6	TGCAGCGTTCGGACAGGCCCAGATAATTCACCCCTCCACTTT	CSVRTGPDNSPLHF
TRBV27	.	once	TRBJ2-7	TGTGCCAGCGGCCAAGACATATCCTACGAGCAGTACTTC	CASGQDISYEQYF
TRBV29-1	.	.	TRBJ1-3	TGCAGCGTTGCGGGTGTTGGAAACACCATATATTTT	CSVAGVGNTIYF
TRBV4-1	.	.	TRBJ2-7	TGCGCCAGCAGTCCAGTAGTGATAGGAGAGCAGTACTTC	CASSPVVIGEQYF
TRBV29-1	.	.	TRBJ2-5	TGCAGCGTGACCACACCGGGACACTCAGAGACCCAGTACTTC	CSVTTPGHSETQYF
TRBV7-9	.	.	TRBJ1-1	TGTGCCAGCAGCCTCCTGACAGGCCTGGACAGAGCGGCGGCTTTCTTT	CASSLLTGLDRAAAFF
TRBV20-1	TRBD1	.	TRBJ2-1	TGCAGTGCTAGAGATCCCCTGGACAGGGACGGTGAGCAGTTCTTC	CSARDPLDRDGEQFF
TRBV20-1	.	few	TRBJ1-2	TGCAGTGCTACCCCAGGGAACTATGGCTACACCTTC	CSATPGNYGYTF
TRBV3-1	.	.	TRBJ2-2	TGTGCCAGCAGCCAAGGTCTATGGGGGAACACCGGGGAGCTGTTTTTT	CASSQGLWGNTGELFF
TRBV12-3/TRBV12-4	TRBD1	few	TRBJ2-7	TGTGCCAGCAGTCCCACCGGGACAGAGAAAAGCTACGAGCAGTACTTC	CASSPTGTEKSYEQYF
TRBV20-1	.	.	TRBJ2-1	TGCAGTGCTAGAGACCACTCCAAGACCTTCCTTGGTGAGCAGTTCTTC	CSARDHSKTFLGEQFF
TRBV20-1	TRBD2	once	TRBJ2-7	TGCAGTGCTACCCAAGCGGGAGCCCCCTACGAGCAGTACTTC	CSATQAGAPYEQYF
TRBV23-1	.	.	TRBJ2-7	TGCGCCAGCACCTCAAGTGGGTTAGCGTGGGCGGAGAAAAACGAGCAGTACTTC	CASTSSGLAWAEKNEQYF
TRBV7-9	.	few	TRBJ2-7	TGTGCCAGCAGCCCCCCTTCAGGGGACACCCCAAACTACGAGCAGTACTTC	CASSPPSGDTPNYEQYF
TRBV12-3/TRBV12-4	.	.	TRBJ2-5	TGTGCCAGCAGTTTTGAGGGTCAAGAGACCCAGTACTTC	CASSFEGQETQYF
TRBV5-1	.	.	TRBJ2-3	TGCGCCAGCAGCTTGGAAGGGGCAGGGGGCACAGATACGCAGTATTTT	CASSLEGAGGTDTQYF
TRBV20-1	.	few	TRBJ1-2	TGCAGCCTGGAGGGACGAAACTATGGCTACACCTTC	CSLEGRNYGYTF